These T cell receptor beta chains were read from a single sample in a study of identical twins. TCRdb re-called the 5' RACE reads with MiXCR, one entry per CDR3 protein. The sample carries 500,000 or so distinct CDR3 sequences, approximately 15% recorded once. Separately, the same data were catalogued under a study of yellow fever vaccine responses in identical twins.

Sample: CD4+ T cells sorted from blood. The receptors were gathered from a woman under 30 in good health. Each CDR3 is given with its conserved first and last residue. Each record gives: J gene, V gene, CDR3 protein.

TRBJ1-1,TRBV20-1,CSAREGLTEAFF
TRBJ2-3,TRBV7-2,CASSLAFVADTQYF
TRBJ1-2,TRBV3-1,CASSYQGQNSYTF
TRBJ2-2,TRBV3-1,CASSHIGTSFGELFF
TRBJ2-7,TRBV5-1,CASTLSGSAYEQYF
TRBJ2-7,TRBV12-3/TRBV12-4,CASSRTRSYEQYF
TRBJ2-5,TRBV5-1,CASSLARGAIVGETQYF
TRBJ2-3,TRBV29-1,CSVTKVETDTQYF
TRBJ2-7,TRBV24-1,CATSSGTGTYEQYF
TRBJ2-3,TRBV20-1,CSARQGWGSDTQYF
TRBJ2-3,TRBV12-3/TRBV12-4,CASSPGPYDTQYF
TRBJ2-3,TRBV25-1,CASSPGLAGGRTDTQYF
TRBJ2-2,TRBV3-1,CASSQEIRTGELFF
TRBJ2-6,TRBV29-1,CSAQGSGANVLTF
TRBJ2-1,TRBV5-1,CASSLVMGEQFF
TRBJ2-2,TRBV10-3,CAISEFSDTGELFF
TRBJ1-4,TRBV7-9,CASSLRSQGGEKLFF
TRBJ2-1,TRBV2,CASRRLAHNEQFF
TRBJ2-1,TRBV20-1,CSASGSGGYNEQFF
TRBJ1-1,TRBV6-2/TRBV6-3,CASSLRRPSPEAFF
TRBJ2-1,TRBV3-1,CASSQTKPGSYNEQFF
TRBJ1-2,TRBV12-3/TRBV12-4,CASSTQGAEGYTF
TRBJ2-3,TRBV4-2,CASSQGLAGWEDTQYF
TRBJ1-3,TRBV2,CASSPQGTSGNTIYF
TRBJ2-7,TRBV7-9,CASSRSPGQGSEQYF
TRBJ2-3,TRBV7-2,CASSGDMTGQYF
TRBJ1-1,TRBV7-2,CASSAGTGGRGDTEAFF
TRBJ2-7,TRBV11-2,CASSTRPTYEQYF
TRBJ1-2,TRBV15,CATSTWTDYGYTF
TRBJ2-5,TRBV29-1,CSVDGQGRGETQYF
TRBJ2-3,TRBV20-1,CSARDLFRGRTDTQYF
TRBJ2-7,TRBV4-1,CASSQVSGGRYEQYF
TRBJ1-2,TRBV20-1,CSARSRGADGYTF
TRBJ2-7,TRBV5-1,CASSETVGLRTYEQYF
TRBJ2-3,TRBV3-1,CASSRLLPAALADTQYF
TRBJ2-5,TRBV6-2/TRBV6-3,CASSHRDKGETQYF
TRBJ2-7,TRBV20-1,CSAKGLAGGHEQYF
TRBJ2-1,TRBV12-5,CASGEGGIHNEQFF
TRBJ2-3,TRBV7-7,CASSPTWTESTDTQYF
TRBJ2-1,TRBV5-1,CASSLGLGGFEQFF
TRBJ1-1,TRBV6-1,CASSGDRVWTEAFF
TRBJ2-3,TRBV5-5,CASSLWEDRVTDTQYF
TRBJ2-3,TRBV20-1,CSARDEAAYTDTQYF
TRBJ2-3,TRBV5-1,CASSGTDRLSDTQYF
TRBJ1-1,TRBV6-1,CASSTDWRLTEAFF
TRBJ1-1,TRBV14,CASSQDWGGAFTEAFF
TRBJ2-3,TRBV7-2,CASSPRITDTQYF
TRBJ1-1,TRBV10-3,CAISGGEGGTEAFF
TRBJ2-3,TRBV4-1,CASSPGTSGSWADTQYF
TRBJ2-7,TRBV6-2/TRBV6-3,CASSYVGGGEQYF
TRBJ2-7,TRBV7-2,CASSLDRVLQYF
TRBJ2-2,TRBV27,CASSLSTGIFTGELFF